Detailed here is one T cell receptor beta chain. Antigen unknown. The sample comes from a study of cytomegalovirus exposure and HLA in healthy donors. General study points: TCR sequences were mostly rare, though some public TCRs occurred in many donors.

The germline V gene encodes CDR1 SGHRS and CDR2 YFSETQ. With V trimmed by 0 bases and J by 6 bases, 10 bases remained unmatched. The CDR3 spans 17 residues. Measured with immunoSEQ multiplex PCR; TCRdb has only the in-frame clones, and not every one. Of around 350,000 clones detected, approximately 90% appear once; the ten largest clones hold 0.65% to 0.95%. Sequenced material: PBMCs. The TCR originated in a woman between 18 and 30 years old in good health and CMV-seronegative. The chain has TRBV5-1 and TRBJ2-3; 10 bases are a match to TRBD1. CDR3 bases: TGCGCCAGCAGCTTGGCCGTTGCCGGGACAGGGGCGGATACGCAGTATTTT. This encodes CASSLAVAGTGADTQYF.